One T cell receptor beta chain is described in this entry. Antigen specificity is unknown. The germline V gene encodes CDR1 MNHNS and CDR2 SASEGT. V lost 3 bases and J lost 2, with 8 bases in between. This CDR3 spans 14 amino acids. The data were obtained in a study of T-cell memory formation after mild COVID-19. Turning to the study itself: TCR clusters largely stayed donor specific. Whole-study findings and limits: Among clones contracting day 15 to 85, CD4/CD8 was balanced, whereas later expanders leaned CD4+. Shrinking CD4+ clones were chiefly CM and EM; CD8+ ones were chiefly EMRA.

After 5'RACE with constant-segment primers, TCR alpha and TCR beta cDNA libraries carrying sample barcodes and UMIs were obtained. A single record per CDR3 protein comes from TCRdb applying MiXCR to the 5' RACE reads. The sample includes roughly 310,000 distinct CDR3 sequences, about a sixth of them seen just once. The chain combines TRBV6-1 with TRBJ1-5; a weak D match, TRBD1 (5 bases). What was sequenced was PBMCs or a T cell subset sorted from them (not recorded which). This TCR came from a man between 18 and 35 years old who had mild COVID-19 (a few samples of this study predate the infection). Cell type and time point are not known. CDR3 coding DNA: TGTGCCAGCAGTGATAAAGGGGGCAATCAGCCCCAGCATTTT. Its protein product is CASSDKGGNQPQHF.